These 15 T cell receptor beta chains originate from one sample sequenced in a study of a mutant IDH1 vaccine in newly diagnosed glioma (dated by TCRdb to the early 2020s). To prepare the library, the immunoSEQ multiplex PCR assay was applied. The source is immuneACCESS, and TCRdb retained only in-frame sequences with V and J called. Part of the clones is not carried over; for the studies checked, unresolved V genes explain less than half of this, and the remainder is unexplained. The sample table holds tens of thousands of clones, of which roughly 93% were seen once. Of the sample, roughly 1.3% falls within the top ten clones. Reading the label with the study, this specimen's time point is: baseline, week 1 (first vaccination visit). In light of the paper, this sample's treatment or condition label describes: pre-vaccination baseline after standard-of-care therapy. Sample: PBMCs, taken from a glioma patient treated with radiotherapy, temozolomide or both. These receptor sequences come from a man aged 35 to 55 with glioma.

The chain uses TRBV7-2 and TRBJ1-5; the match to TRBD1 covers 9 bases. CDR3 length equals 16 residues. Germline CDR1 is SGHTA and CDR2 is FQGNSA. V shed 6 bases, J shed 2 bases, and the junction held 8 bases outside the gene matches. This CDR3 reads CASRPTGGQGNQPQHF. CDR3 coding DNA: TGTGCCAGCAGACCAACAGGGGGCCAGGGCAATCAGCCCCAGCATTTT. The full variable domain, its missing parts supplied by reference TRBV7-2 and TRBJ1-5, is GAGVSQSPSNKVTEKGKDVELRCDPISGHTALYWYRQSLGQGLEFLIYFQGNSAPDKSGLPSDRFSAERTGGSVSTLTIQRTQQEDSAVYLCASRPTGGQGNQPQHFGDGTRLSIL.

The chain uses TRBV6-1 and TRBJ2-7, with no clear D. This CDR3 has 13 residues. Trimming shortened V by 7 bases and J by 4 bases, and 14 bases separated the two germline ends. Germline CDR1 is MNHNS and CDR2 is SASEGT. The CDR3 reads CASTSGFGYEQYF. DNA of the CDR3: TGTGCCAGCACCTCAGGTTTTGGGTACGAGCAGTACTTC.

The rearrangement links TRBV7-7 to TRBJ2-5; tentatively, D is TRBD1 or TRBD2 (6 bases each). Germline V gene lookup returns CDR1 SSHAT and CDR2 FNYEAQ (reference sequence). This CDR3 contains 15 residues. Deletions cut 1 base from V and 4 bases from J, with 13 bases between. This chain's CDR3 is CASSLDGGEGETQYF. Here the CDR3 DNA reads TGTGCCAGCAGCTTAGACGGGGGCGAGGGAGAGACCCAGTACTTC.

V and J are TRBV6-1 and TRBJ1-2, with a tentative D call TRBD1 (6 bases). CDR1 is MNHNS and CDR2 is SASEGT in the germline V gene. The CDR3 consists of 14 residues. V shed 6 bases and J shed 7 bases, with 18 bases lying between them. Here the CDR3 DNA reads TGTGCCAGCAGCCTCCACGGGGGCGACGGTGGCTACACCTTC. Translated, it gives CASSLHGGDGGYTF.

The V gene is TRBV10-3, the J gene TRBJ2-3, with D hard to call. The CDR3 totals 14 residues. CDR1 is ENHRY and CDR2 is SYGVKD in the germline V gene. Between the trimmed V and J ends, which lost 4 bases and 0 bases, there was a span of 8 bases. This CDR3 reads CAISASLSTDTQYF. In DNA form, the CDR3 reads TGTGCCATCAGTGCCTCCCTTAGCACAGATACGCAGTATTTT.

This CDR3 reads CASQIGNTIYF. The CDR3 coding sequence is TGTGCCAGTCAGATTGGAAACACCATATATTTT. This sequence joins TRBV6-1 and TRBJ1-3; D is uncertain. The CDR3 is 11 residues long. CDR1 MNHNS and CDR2 SASEGT come from the germline V gene. Between the trimmed V and J ends, which lost 9 bases and 3 bases, there was a span of 6 bases.

The rearrangement joins TRBV19 to TRBJ2-5; D might be TRBD1 or TRBD2, each matching 5 bases. The CDR3 sequence is 14 residues long. Between the trimmed V and J ends, which lost 3 bases and 2 bases, there was a span of 10 bases. Germline values: CDR1 LNHDA, CDR2 SQIVND (reference sequence). The CDR3 DNA sequence: TGTGCCAGTAGTATTGGTGGGGGACAAGAGACCCAGTACTTC. Protein sequence: CASSIGGGQETQYF.

The chain uses TRBV5-4 and TRBJ1-2, with D hard to call. CDR3 size: 15 residues. Germline V lookup: CDR1 SGHNT, CDR2 YYREEE (reference sequence). V lost 0 bases and J lost 5, with 14 bases in between. In DNA form, the CDR3 reads TGTGCCAGCAGCTTGGTGGCGGGGTCCGGTTATGGCTACACCTTC. Translated: CASSLVAGSGYGYTF.

The V and J genes are TRBV7-3 and TRBJ2-7; D is possibly TRBD1 or TRBD2 (5 bases each). Germline assignment: CDR1 SGHTA and CDR2 FQGTGA. The CDR3 spans 12 residues. Trimming removed 2 bases from V and 6 bases from J, with 8 bases in between. As DNA, the CDR3 is TGTGCCAGCAGCTTAGACGGGGCCGAGCAGTACTTC. As protein: CASSLDGAEQYF.

The gene calls are TRBV18 and TRBJ1-1; D unresolved. Per the germline V gene, CDR1 is KGHSH and CDR2 is LQKENI. V was trimmed by 4 bases and J by 1 base, leaving 4 bases between them. This CDR3 contains 12 residues. CDR3 region: CASSLKNTEAFF. CDR3 DNA sequence: TGTGCCAGCTCACTTAAGAACACTGAAGCTTTCTTT.

This chain connects TRBV29-1 to TRBJ2-1, with D uncertain. Trimming removed 7 bases from V and 7 bases from J, with 14 bases in between. CDR1 SQVTM and CDR2 ANQGSEA come from the germline V gene. The CDR3 totals 12 residues. Here the CDR3 DNA reads TGCAGCGCATCAAGACCCGGGAATGAGCAGTTCTTC. Protein product: CSASRPGNEQFF.

CDR3 sequence: CASSYSRGATEAFF. The CDR3, as DNA: TGTGCCAGCAGTTACTCTAGGGGGGCCACTGAAGCTTTCTTT. J is TRBJ1-1 and V is TRBV6-5; TRBD1 is a possible D gene (6 bases). Deletions cut 0 bases from V and 4 bases from J, with 9 bases between. The germline CDR1 and CDR2 sequences are MNHEY and SVGAGI. The CDR3 covers 14 residues.

This chain links TRBV7-2 with TRBJ1-5; the D gene is possibly TRBD1 (5 bases). CDR1 SGHTA and CDR2 FQGNSA come from the germline V gene. Trimming left V 5 bases short and J 1 base short, with 15 bases between. CDR3 length: 16 amino acids. CDR3 sequence reads: CASSQDRVHSNQPQHF. The DNA for the CDR3 is TGTGCCAGCAGCCAAGACAGAGTTCACAGCAATCAGCCCCAGCATTTT.

This chain connects TRBV4-2 to TRBJ2-5; TRBD2 is a possible D gene (5 bases). The CDR3 consists of 12 residues. Germline V lookup: CDR1 LGHNA, CDR2 YNFKEQ. Trimming removed 0 bases from V and 10 bases from J, with 9 bases in between. CDR3 DNA sequence: TGTGCCAGCAGCCAAGAAGGCAGCGGCCAGTACTTC. Translated: CASSQEGSGQYF.

V is TRBV6-5 and J is TRBJ1-1; D is ambiguous. Germline loops: CDR1 MNHEY, CDR2 SVGAGI. V lost 0 bases to trimming and J lost 1 base, with 9 bases between them. The CDR3 totals 15 residues. CDR3 amino acids: CASSYSLNENTEAFF. The CDR3, as DNA: TGTGCCAGCAGTTACTCCTTAAACGAGAACACTGAAGCTTTCTTT.